These 14 T cell receptor beta chains were all obtained from the same sample, sequenced in a study of T cell changes during pregnancy in multiple sclerosis. Profiling relied on immunoSEQ multiplex PCR, and the TCRdb table lists in-frame clones only, not all of them. The data contain tens of thousands of clones, just under 95% of them singletons. The sample consisted of peripheral blood, taken in the third trimester of pregnancy. Receptors originate from a female donor in good health, enrolled as a control in a pregnancy study.

The V gene is TRBV27, the J gene TRBJ1-5; D remains unclear. Germline CDR1 and CDR2: MNHEY and SMNVEV (reference sequence). Deletions cut 3 bases from V and 3 bases from J, with 9 bases between. This CDR3 is built from 14 residues. The CDR3 spells CASSLGNFNQPQHF. The DNA for the CDR3 is TGTGCCAGCAGTTTGGGCAACTTCAATCAGCCCCAGCATTTT.

The J gene is TRBJ2-7, the V gene TRBV5-1; D might be TRBD2 (6 bases). Germline loops: CDR1 SGHRS, CDR2 YFSETQ. Trimming left V 4 bases short and J 2 bases short, with 13 bases between. The CDR3 is 14 residues long. CDR3 in DNA: TGCGCCAGCAGCGCCCGGGAGAGAGCCTACGAGCAGTACTTC. Translating it yields CASSARERAYEQYF.

The rearrangement joins TRBV18 to TRBJ1-4; TRBD1 aligns across 9 bases. CDR1 is KGHSH, CDR2 LQKENI, per germline. Germline trimming cut 4 bases from V and 4 bases from J; bases unmatched to any gene: 7. This CDR3 comprises 16 residues. The CDR3: CASSRPGQGLNEKLFF. CDR3 in DNA: TGTGCCAGCTCACGACCGGGACAGGGCCTTAATGAAAAACTGTTTTTT.

The chain carries TRBV7-8 and TRBJ2-1; 8 nucleotides align to TRBD2. CDR1 and CDR2 from the germline V gene are SGHVS and FQNEAQ. V dropped 5 bases and J dropped 4; count of bases not matched to a gene: 10. The CDR3 totals 16 residues. As DNA, the CDR3 is TGTGCCAGCAGCCACGGGAAACTAGCGGAGTACAATGAGCAGTTCTTC. Translated, it gives CASSHGKLAEYNEQFF.

The J gene is TRBJ2-6, the V gene TRBV10-3, with 8 bases matching TRBD2. The ends lost 9 bases at V and 1 base at J; junction bases unmatched: 5. The CDR3 runs 15 residues. CDR1 and CDR2 from the germline V gene are ENHRY and SYGVKD. CDR3 loop: CAISGTVSGANVLTF. In DNA, the CDR3 is TGTGCCATTAGCGGGACTGTATCTGGGGCCAACGTCCTGACTTTC.

This chain joins TRBV28 and TRBJ2-2; 13 bases map to TRBD2. The CDR3 loop spans 17 amino acids. Germline values: CDR1 MDHEN, CDR2 SYDVKM. V shed 6 bases, J shed 2 bases, and the junction held 6 bases outside the gene matches. The CDR3 DNA follows: TGTGCCAGCAGCTCGGGACTAGCGGGATATAACACCGGGGAGCTGTTTTTT. Translating it yields CASSSGLAGYNTGELFF. The full variable domain, in which reference TRBV28 and TRBJ2-2 provide the parts outside the CDR3, is DVKVTQSSRYLVKRTGEKVFLECVQDMDHENMFWYRQDPGLGLRLIYFSYDVKMKEKGDIPEGYSVSREKKERFSLILESASTNQTSMYLCASSSGLAGYNTGELFFGEGSRLTVL.

The rearrangement links TRBV5-1 to TRBJ2-1; 8 positions agree with TRBD1. V was clipped by 2 bases and J by 6 bases; unmatched bases: 7. This CDR3 region has 15 residues. The germline gives CDR1 SGHRS, CDR2 YFSETQ. The CDR3 loop is CASSFQGARGNEQFF. The CDR3 DNA is TGCGCCAGCAGCTTTCAGGGGGCGCGGGGCAATGAGCAGTTCTTC.

The sample holds one count of this clone. This CDR3 is CASRPHNRGTGEQYF. CDR3 coding DNA: TGCGCCAGCAGACCGCACAACAGGGGGACGGGCGAGCAGTACTTC. The rearrangement links TRBV5-1 to TRBJ2-7; 8 nucleotides match TRBD1. Trimming removed 5 bases from V and 6 bases from J; junction bases left unmatched: 13. The germline CDR1 and CDR2 sequences are SGHRS and YFSETQ. The CDR3 runs 15 residues. Based on the CDR3 plus reference TRBV5-1 and TRBJ2-7, the full variable domain is KAGVTQTPRYLIKTRGQQVTLSCSPISGHRSVSWYQQTPGQGLQFLFEYFSETQRNKGNFPGRFSGRQFSNSRSEMNVSTLELGDSALYLCASRPHNRGTGEQYFGPGTRLTVT.

This chain connects TRBV7-2 to TRBJ2-5, with 7 bases lining up with TRBD1. This CDR3 comprises 16 residues. The germline gives CDR1 SGHTA, CDR2 FQGNSA. The J segment lost 1 base and the V segment lost 1 base, leaving 6 bases of the junction unmatched. CDR3 bases: TGTGCCAGCAGCTTAGGGTTTTCAGGGGGCCAAGAGACCCAGTACTTC. This codes for CASSLGFSGGQETQYF. Combining the CDR3 with reference TRBV7-2 and TRBJ2-5 gives the whole variable domain GAGVSQSPSNKVTEKGKDVELRCDPISGHTALYWYRQSLGQGLEFLIYFQGNSAPDKSGLPSDRFSAERTGGSVSTLTIQRTQQEDSAVYLCASSLGFSGGQETQYFGPGTRLLVL.

The chain joins TRBV29-1 to TRBJ2-2; 8 bases line up with TRBD2. V lost 6 bases to trimming and J lost 3 bases; unmatched junction nucleotides: 6. The CDR3 runs 14 residues. CDR1 is SQVTM and CDR2 is ANQGSEA in the germline V gene. Here the CDR3 reads CSVGGRTHTGELFF. The DNA of the CDR3 is TGCAGCGTAGGCGGGAGGACCCACACCGGGGAGCTGTTTTTT.

The chain employs TRBV5-1 and TRBJ2-2; D might be TRBD2 (7 bases). V dropped 6 bases and J dropped 7 bases, with 22 bases sitting between them. The length of the CDR3 is 16 residues. Germline loops: CDR1 SGHRS, CDR2 YFSETQ. CDR3 coding DNA: TGCGCCAGCAATGGCGGCAGGGGAGGGCGACGCGGGGAGCTGTTTTTT. Translated, it gives CASNGGRGGRRGELFF.

This clone was counted a single time. The chain carries TRBV2 and TRBJ2-7; D perhaps matches TRBD1 (5 bases). The CDR3 extends over 16 amino acids. The V end lost 2 bases, the J end lost 2 bases, and 16 bases lay between the germline ends. Germline V lookup: CDR1 SNHLY, CDR2 FYNNEI. The CDR3: CASSETHRPIAYEQYF. The CDR3 DNA reads as TGTGCCAGCAGTGAAACGCACAGGCCTATTGCCTACGAGCAGTACTTC.

V gene TRBV2 combines with J gene TRBJ2-7; 11 nucleotides agree with TRBD2. The length of the CDR3 is 14 residues. With 4 bases clipped from V and 6 bases from J, the junction kept 5 bases outside the gene matches. The germline gives CDR1 SNHLY, CDR2 FYNNEI. CDR3 nucleotide sequence: TGTGCCAGCAGTGCACCGGGACTAGCGGTCGAGCAGTACTTC. This codes for CASSAPGLAVEQYF. The whole variable domain, filled in from reference TRBV2 and TRBJ2-7, reads EPEVTQTPSHQVTQMGQEVILRCVPISNHLYFYWYRQILGQKVEFLVSFYNNEISEKSEIFDDQFSVERPDGSNFTLKIRSTKLEDSAMYFCASSAPGLAVEQYFGPGTRLTVT.

This clone appeared a single time. The chain's CDR3 is CASSIVSGSSNEQFF. DNA of the CDR3: TGTGCCAGTAGTATAGTGAGCGGGAGTTCCAATGAGCAGTTCTTC. The chain carries TRBV19 and TRBJ2-1, with 8 bases lining up with TRBD2. Trimming at V came to 1 base and at J to 6 bases, leaving 5 bases not matched to a gene. This CDR3 is 15 amino acids long. Germline CDR1 reads LNHDA; CDR2 reads SQIVND (reference sequence).